A single sample gave rise to the 26 T cell receptor beta chains below, sequenced in a study of control samples from healthy donors and cancer patients. Profiling relied on immunoSEQ multiplex PCR, and the TCRdb table lists in-frame clones only, not all of them. The sample holds about 410,000 clones, 75% to 95% seen once. Sequencing was carried out using PBMCs. These receptors came from a man aged 40-55 years with head and neck cancer.

The chain recombines TRBV6-5 with TRBJ1-6; D remains ambiguous. Germline V CDR1 and CDR2: MNHEY, SVGAGI. The CDR3 has 14 residues. The V and J ends lost 6 bases and 1 base respectively, with 7 bases between them. The chain's CDR3 is CASRRRSYNSPLHF. The CDR3 region has the DNA TGTGCCAGCAGGAGGCGATCCTATAATTCACCCCTCCACTTT.

The gene calls are TRBV7-3 and TRBJ1-2; a possible D gene is TRBD1 (6 bases). This CDR3 spans 13 amino acids. Between the trimmed V and J ends, which lost 5 bases and 6 bases, there was a span of 13 bases. In germline, CDR1 is SGHTA, CDR2 FQGTGA. CDR3 coding DNA: TGTGCCAGCAGCCAAAATACAGGGCATGGCTACACCTTC. Its translation: CASSQNTGHGYTF.

About this clone itself: A junction end diverges from the germline sequence, so it may reflect a read error. The chain carries TRBV6-5 and TRBJ1-5, with D maybe TRBD1 (6 bases). Germline CDR1 reads MNHEY; CDR2 reads SVGAGI. The CDR3 loop spans 14 amino acids. The CDR3 sequence is CASSPQGGGAVWYF. The CDR3 DNA sequence: TGTGCCAGCAGCCCACAGGGAGGTGGGGCCGTATGGTATTTT.

This chain connects TRBV6-6 to TRBJ1-5, with D possibly being TRBD1 (6 bases). Trimming stripped 10 bases from V and 5 bases from J, with 24 bases between. CDR1 and CDR2 (germline): MNHNY, SVGAGI (reference sequence). This CDR3 contains 16 residues. The DNA of the CDR3 is TGTGCCACATGGGGGGAGACAGGCTTTTTTCATCAGCCCCAGCATTTT. Protein product: CATWGETGFFHQPQHF.

This clone has a handful of counts. The V call is TRBV7-9, the J call TRBJ1-2; D is undetermined. The CDR3 is 14 amino acids. The V end was cut by 1 base, the J end by 3 bases, with 9 bases between. Germline loops: CDR1 SEHNR, CDR2 FQNEAQ (reference sequence). CDR3 sequence (DNA): TGTGCCAGCAGCTTAGGAGGGCTGGACTATGGCTACACCTTC. This sequence encodes CASSLGGLDYGYTF.

The chain carries TRBV6-4 and TRBJ2-2; TRBD2 aligns across 11 bases. Trimming took 6 bases from V and 4 from J; bases not matched to a gene: 1. The CDR3 runs to 14 residues. Per the germline V gene, CDR1 is MRHNA and CDR2 is SNTAGT. CDR3 region: CASRTSGGTGELFF. As DNA, the CDR3 is TGTGCCAGCAGAACTAGCGGGGGCACCGGGGAGCTGTTTTTT.

The rearrangement joins TRBV27 to TRBJ1-1; tentatively, D is TRBD1 (5 bases). Germline lookup yields CDR1 MNHEY and CDR2 SMNVEV (reference sequence). This CDR3 spans 18 amino acids. Trimming removed 0 bases from V and 1 base from J, with 18 bases in between. As DNA, the CDR3 is TGTGCCAGCAGTTTATCGTGGTCCACATTGACAGAGAACACTGAAGCTTTCTTT. Its translation is CASSLSWSTLTENTEAFF.

The chain employs TRBV14 and TRBJ2-2; D not resolved. This CDR3 has 13 residues. CDR1 and CDR2 (germline): SGHDN, FVKESK. Trimming stripped 1 base from V and 9 bases from J, with 9 bases between. The CDR3, as DNA: TGTGCCAGCAGCCAAGCTTTTGGGAGGGAGCTGTTTTTT. It is translated as CASSQAFGRELFF.

The chain carries TRBV18 and TRBJ1-5; D gene uncertain. V was pared by 3 bases and J by 7 bases, with 10 bases between. This CDR3 contains 13 residues. Germline-derived CDR1 and CDR2 are KGHSH and LQKENI. The CDR3: CASSPIFGQPQHF. For the CDR3, the DNA is TGTGCCAGCTCACCCATATTCGGACAGCCCCAGCATTTT.

This rearrangement joins TRBV4-1 to TRBJ1-2; D is perhaps TRBD1 (5 bases). Deletions cut 4 bases from V and 2 bases from J, with 11 bases between. Germline loops: CDR1 MGHRA, CDR2 YSYEKL. CDR3 length equals 14 residues. As DNA, the CDR3 is TGCGCCAGCAGCCCGGACAACAGCAACTATGGCTACACCTTC. It codes for CASSPDNSNYGYTF.

V is TRBV5-1 and J is TRBJ2-7, with D hard to call. V was cut by 0 bases and J by 5 bases, with 12 bases left in between. CDR1 and CDR2 (germline): SGHRS, YFSETQ. The length of the CDR3 is 14 residues. The CDR3: CASSLANLADEQYF. In DNA form, the CDR3 reads TGCGCCAGCAGCTTGGCTAACCTGGCAGACGAGCAGTACTTC.

V is TRBV6-5 and J is TRBJ2-7; tentatively, D is TRBD1 or TRBD2 (5 bases each). The length of the CDR3 is 14 residues. Trimming left V 7 bases short and J 3 bases short, with 16 bases between. Germline V lookup: CDR1 MNHEY, CDR2 SVGAGI. The CDR3 protein is CASNLGAALYEQYF. The CDR3 bases are TGTGCCAGCAACCTCGGGGCGGCACTCTACGAGCAGTACTTC.

The chain's CDR3 is CASSQDRGRDEQYF. Written as DNA, the CDR3 is TGCGCCAGCAGCCAAGATAGGGGGCGGGACGAGCAGTACTTC. The genes are TRBV4-3 and TRBJ2-7, with 7 bases matching TRBD1. V lost 0 bases to trimming and J lost 5 bases; unmatched junction nucleotides: 4. CDR3 size: 14 residues. Germline-derived CDR1 and CDR2 are LGHNA and YSLEER.

V gene TRBV5-6 combines with J gene TRBJ2-1, with TRBD2 matching over 12 bases. The CDR3 is 15 amino acids. The J segment lost 15 bases and the V segment lost 0 bases, leaving 10 bases of the junction unmatched. Germline loops: CDR1 SGHDT, CDR2 YYEEEE. CDR3 sequence reads: CASSLAASGRAGGFF. In DNA, the CDR3 is TGTGCCAGCAGCTTGGCTGCTAGCGGGAGGGCCGGGGGGTTCTTC.

V and J are TRBV18 and TRBJ1-6; TRBD1 aligns across 7 bases. After removal of 4 bases from V and 8 bases from J, the junction contained 14 bases not matched to a gene. The germline CDR1 and CDR2 sequences are KGHSH and LQKENI. The CDR3 sequence is 17 residues long. The CDR3 here is CASSLQTGTDSYSPLHF. The CDR3 DNA sequence: TGTGCCAGCTCACTCCAAACCGGGACAGATTCTTATTCACCCCTCCACTTT. Full variable domain (outside the CDR3, taken from reference TRBV18 and TRBJ1-6): NAGVMQNPRHLVRRRGQEARLRCSPMKGHSHVYWYRQLPEEGLKFMVYLQKENIIDESGMPKERFSAEFPKEGPSILRIQQVVRGDSAAYFCASSLQTGTDSYSPLHFGNGTRLTVT.

V gene TRBV24-1 combines with J gene TRBJ2-1, with 7 bases matching TRBD2. V gave up 9 bases and J gave up 7 bases; unmatched junction bases: 8. Germline values: CDR1 KGHDR, CDR2 SFDVKD. This CDR3 has 13 residues. For the CDR3, the DNA is TGTGCCACCTCTCCTAGGGAGGGGAATGAGCAGTTCTTC. It codes for CATSPREGNEQFF.

The V and J genes are TRBV25-1 and TRBJ1-1; D gene unclear. V lost 8 bases and J 0 bases, leaving 10 bases between the germline ends. The CDR3 consists of 13 residues. In germline, CDR1 is MGHDK, CDR2 SYGVNS. The CDR3 loop is CASHGVMNTEAFF. In DNA form, the CDR3 reads TGTGCCAGCCATGGGGTAATGAACACTGAAGCTTTCTTT.

The rearrangement links TRBV6-2 or TRBV6-3 to TRBJ2-7; D call uncertain. Germline values: CDR1 MNHEY, CDR2 SVGEGT. This CDR3 is 15 amino acids long. V lost 4 bases to trimming and J lost 0 bases, with 13 bases between them. CDR3 DNA: TGTGCCAGCAGTTCACGTGGCTCCACCTCCTACGAGCAGTACTTC. Translation: CASSSRGSTSYEQYF.

The chain combines TRBV24-1 with TRBJ2-4; D is uncertain. This CDR3 spans 13 amino acids. Deletions cut 3 bases from V and 8 bases from J, with 10 bases between. The germline V gene encodes CDR1 KGHDR and CDR2 SFDVKD. The CDR3 sequence is CATSDAAVDIQYF. In DNA form, the CDR3 reads TGTGCCACCAGTGATGCGGCAGTGGACATTCAGTACTTC.

Note on this clone: The sample carries other DNA sequences with the same CDR3. The V gene is TRBV19, the J gene TRBJ2-7, with 10 bases matching TRBD1. CDR1 LNHDA and CDR2 SQIVND come from the germline V gene (reference sequence). V was clipped by 5 bases and J by 3 bases; unmatched bases: 4. The CDR3 runs 14 residues. Written as DNA, the CDR3 is TGTGCCAGTAGTCCAGGGACAGGGGACTACGAGCAGTACTTC. It specifies CASSPGTGDYEQYF.

This chain connects TRBV27 to TRBJ2-1, with 13 bases matching TRBD2. V shed 2 bases, J shed 9 bases, and the junction held 13 bases outside the gene matches. In germline, CDR1 is MNHEY, CDR2 SMNVEV (reference sequence). The CDR3 loop spans 18 amino acids. The CDR3 region is CASSLGRRTSGSVGEQFF. CDR3 in DNA: TGTGCCAGCAGTTTAGGCCGAAGGACTAGCGGGAGTGTCGGTGAGCAGTTCTTC.

This clone came up once. The chain recombines TRBV5-6 with TRBJ2-7; D possibly uses TRBD1 or TRBD2 (5 bases each). This CDR3 is 17 amino acids long. Between the trimmed V and J ends, which lost 4 bases and 2 bases, there was a span of 22 bases. The germline gives CDR1 SGHDT, CDR2 YYEEEE. CDR3 sequence reads: CASSNRDPLIPAYEQYF. The CDR3 region has the DNA TGTGCCAGCAGCAACCGGGACCCACTAATTCCCGCCTACGAGCAGTACTTC.

The genes are TRBV2 and TRBJ2-3; D could derive from TRBD1 or TRBD2 (5 bases each). The V gene's germline CDR1 is SNHLY and CDR2 FYNNEI. The V end was cut by 2 bases, the J end by 0 bases, with 12 bases between. The CDR3 has 16 residues. The CDR3 is CASSELPGPSTDTQYF. The CDR3, as DNA: TGTGCCAGCAGTGAACTCCCGGGACCTAGCACAGATACGCAGTATTTT.

The count of this clone is one. The chain recombines TRBV12-3 or TRBV12-4 with TRBJ1-2, with 8 bases matching TRBD1. This CDR3 contains 13 residues. Germline trimming cut 5 bases from V and 8 bases from J; bases unmatched to any gene: 7. Here the CDR3 reads CASSPGTGYGYTF. CDR3 nucleotide sequence: TGTGCCAGCAGTCCCGGGACAGGCTACGGCTACACCTTC.

The V gene is TRBV27, the J gene TRBJ2-1; TRBD2 matches 8 bases. The V gene end was trimmed by 5 bases and the J gene end by 4 bases; junction bases not matched to a gene: 13. Germline V lookup: CDR1 MNHEY, CDR2 SMNVEV (reference sequence). The CDR3 loop spans 17 amino acids. The CDR3 nucleotides are TGTGCCAGCAGTCCAGAGGGAGCGGGAGTATCTTACAATGAGCAGTTCTTC. Translated: CASSPEGAGVSYNEQFF.

The V and J genes are TRBV19 and TRBJ1-5; D is possibly TRBD1 (5 bases). This CDR3 spans 18 amino acids. Germline values: CDR1 LNHDA, CDR2 SQIVND (reference sequence). Trimming cost V 7 bases and J 0 bases, with 22 bases left between them. The CDR3 loop reads CASTPFWGRHDSNQPQHF. The CDR3, as DNA: TGTGCCAGTACCCCCTTCTGGGGCAGGCATGATAGCAATCAGCCCCAGCATTTT.